Shown below are 29 T cell receptor beta chains from a single sample sequenced in a study of beta chain features in type 1 diabetes. General study points: Significant though moderate, a shortening of TCRB CDR3s appeared in all four CD4+ subsets of Type 1 diabetes patients.

These receptors have no known antigen. Expressed TCRB transcripts got sequenced, as all isolated RNA was reverse transcribed. Clones were read by immunoSEQ multiplex PCR, and TCRdb kept only the in-frame ones, dropping some. The table shows about 240,000 clones, with roughly 14% occurring only once. The material sequenced was naive CD4+ T cells from blood. These receptor sequences come from a man aged 25-45 years with type 1 diabetes.

In DNA form, the CDR3 reads TGTGCCTGGAGTGTACTCAGGGGATCCGGGGAGCTGTTTTTT. Residues: CAWSVLRGSGELFF. V usage is TRBV30 and J usage is TRBJ2-2, with D possibly being TRBD1 (6 bases). The germline V gene has CDR1 GTSNPN and CDR2 SVGIG (reference sequence). This CDR3 is 14 amino acids long. With 0 bases removed from V and 6 bases from J, the gap between germline ends came to 11 bases.

This clone was detected only a few times. The V call is TRBV5-1, the J call TRBJ1-1; D remains ambiguous. V was clipped by 1 base and J by 3 bases, with 13 bases between them. The CDR3 runs 15 residues. Per the germline V gene, CDR1 is SGHRS and CDR2 is YFSETQ. CDR3 in amino acids: CASSLNRPADTEAFF. CDR3 sequence (DNA): TGCGCCAGCAGCTTGAATAGGCCGGCGGACACTGAAGCTTTCTTT.

There are a few counts of this clone. This CDR3 is CASSPGTGRNEQYF. The CDR3 DNA sequence: TGTGCCAGCTCACCTGGGACAGGGAGGAACGAGCAGTACTTC. This sequence joins TRBV18 and TRBJ2-7; 9 nucleotides agree with TRBD1. J was trimmed by 5 bases and V by 3 bases; bases with no gene match: 5. This CDR3 comprises 14 residues. Germline CDR1 reads KGHSH; CDR2 reads LQKENI.

The rearrangement uses TRBV6-5 and TRBJ1-2; D uncertain. This CDR3 comprises 15 residues. Per the germline V gene, CDR1 is MNHEY and CDR2 is SVGAGI. V was clipped by 5 bases and J by 0 bases, with 13 bases between them. CDR3 in DNA: TGTGCCAGCAGTCCGCGGGAGGGAGCTAACTATGGCTACACCTTC. This encodes CASSPREGANYGYTF.

The rearrangement joins TRBV11-2 to TRBJ2-5; 7 nucleotides align to TRBD1. Germline V gene lookup returns CDR1 SGHAT and CDR2 FQNNGV. The CDR3 sequence is 15 residues long. J was trimmed by 2 bases and V by 5 bases; bases with no gene match: 8. In DNA, the CDR3 is TGTGCCAGCAGCCACGCCGGACAGGAACAAGAGACCCAGTACTTC. Translating it yields CASSHAGQEQETQYF.

The rearrangement joins TRBV12-5 to TRBJ1-1; no clear D. Trimming pared 6 bases from V and 4 bases from J, leaving 12 bases between. The CDR3 consists of 13 residues. Looked up from germline, CDR1 is LGHNT and CDR2 is FRNRAP. This CDR3 is CASGFGEGTEAFF. CDR3 bases: TGTGCTAGTGGATTCGGCGAGGGCACTGAAGCTTTCTTT.

This rearrangement joins TRBV25-1 to TRBJ2-7; no clear D. Looked up from germline, CDR1 is MGHDK and CDR2 is SYGVNS. The V end lost 8 bases, the J end lost 1 base, and 9 bases lay between the germline ends. CDR3 length: 12 amino acids. This CDR3 reads CASVGSSYEQYF. The CDR3 DNA follows: TGTGCCAGCGTCGGTAGTTCCTACGAGCAGTACTTC.

This clone turned up a few times. The chain is built from TRBV5-4 and TRBJ2-7; 9 bases fit TRBD1. CDR3 length: 15 amino acids. Germline loops: CDR1 SGHNT, CDR2 YYREEE (reference sequence). The trim removed 4 bases at V and 5 bases at J, leaving 10 bases unmatched. CDR3 residues: CASSKSGTGRDEQYF. The CDR3 nucleotides read TGTGCCAGCAGCAAATCCGGGACAGGGAGGGACGAGCAGTACTTC.

The chain links TRBV29-1 to TRBJ2-2; weak D call: TRBD1 (5 bases). Trimming removed 3 bases from V and 12 bases from J, with 8 bases in between. The CDR3 extends over 10 amino acids. Germline CDR1 SQVTM, CDR2 ANQGSEA. CDR3 DNA sequence: TGCAGCGTTGAGTCAGGGAAGCTGTTTTTT. Residues: CSVESGKLFF.

This rearrangement joins TRBV18 to TRBJ1-2; the match to TRBD1 covers 7 bases. Germline loops: CDR1 KGHSH, CDR2 LQKENI. V was clipped by 6 bases and J by 5 bases; unmatched bases: 12. The CDR3 covers 15 residues. The CDR3 here is CASSPGEGGSYGYTF. In nucleotides, the CDR3 is TGTGCCAGCTCGCCCGGCGAAGGGGGCTCATATGGCTACACCTTC.

The V and J genes are TRBV19 and TRBJ2-7; TRBD2 agrees at 7 bases. Per germline, CDR1 LNHDA and CDR2 SQIVND (reference sequence). The CDR3 contains 14 residues. The V gene end was trimmed by 3 bases and the J gene end by 2 bases; junction bases not matched to a gene: 4. The CDR3 DNA is TGTGCCAGTAGTATCAGCGGGATAACCTACGAGCAGTACTTC. It codes for CASSISGITYEQYF.

This clone has just a few counts. The gene calls are TRBV6-6 and TRBJ2-5; TRBD2 matches 10 bases. The CDR3 is made up of 15 amino acids. Per germline, CDR1 MNHNY and CDR2 SVGAGI (reference sequence). V lost 6 bases, J lost 5 bases, and 9 bases stayed unmatched. CDR3 protein: CASRNLAGGRETQYF. For the CDR3, the DNA is TGTGCCAGCAGAAACTTAGCGGGGGGAAGGGAGACCCAGTACTTC.

The chain is built from TRBV29-1 and TRBJ2-3; 7 bases match TRBD2. V was pared by 4 bases and J by 4 bases, with 5 bases of the junction left unmatched. The CDR3 is 13 amino acids. Germline V lookup: CDR1 SQVTM, CDR2 ANQGSEA. CDR3 region: CSVVELAPDTQYF. As DNA, the CDR3 is TGCAGCGTTGTTGAACTAGCGCCAGATACGCAGTATTTT.

The genes are TRBV29-1 and TRBJ1-2; the match to TRBD1 covers 8 bases. Germline CDR1 SQVTM, CDR2 ANQGSEA. This CDR3 is 12 amino acids long. J lost 4 bases, V lost 6 bases, and 4 bases had no gene match. In nucleotides, the CDR3 is TGCAGCGTCAATACAGGGGGCTATGGCTACACCTTC. Translation: CSVNTGGYGYTF. Drawing the rest from reference TRBV29-1 and TRBJ1-2, the complete variable domain is SAVISQKPSRDICQRGTSLTIQCQVDSQVTMMFWYRQQPGQSLTLIATANQGSEATYESGFVIDKFPISRPNLTFSTLTVSNMSPEDSSIYLCSVNTGGYGYTFGSGTRLTVV.

The rearrangement joins TRBV4-2 to TRBJ1-3; no clear D gene. In germline, CDR1 is LGHNA, CDR2 YNFKEQ. The CDR3 sequence is 17 residues long. Between the trimmed V and J ends, which lost 0 bases and 2 bases, there was a span of 14 bases. The CDR3 nucleotides read TGTGCCAGCAGCCAAGAGGTCCTTGCGGTGACTGGAAACACCATATATTTT. It is translated as CASSQEVLAVTGNTIYF.

This rearrangement joins TRBV4-2 to TRBJ2-7, with 9 bases lining up with TRBD2. CDR3 size: 16 residues. From germline, CDR1 is LGHNA and CDR2 YNFKEQ. With V trimmed by 3 bases and J by 7 bases, 13 bases remained unmatched. CDR3: CASSQAEGSGSDEQYF. CDR3 bases: TGTGCCAGCAGCCAGGCTGAGGGTAGCGGGAGTGATGAGCAGTACTTC.

This clone was counted a few times. The chain joins TRBV15 to TRBJ2-1; D call uncertain. Trimming cost V 0 bases and J 0 bases, with 12 bases left between them. The germline CDR1 and CDR2 sequences are LNHNV and YYDKDF (reference sequence). The CDR3 sequence is 17 residues long. CDR3 region: CATSRDKASSSYNEQFF. The CDR3 DNA is TGTGCCACCAGCAGAGATAAAGCGTCGAGCTCCTACAATGAGCAGTTCTTC.

This chain connects TRBV25-1 to TRBJ1-4; D may be TRBD1 (5 bases). Trimming took off 1 base at V and 8 bases at J, with 11 bases between the two ends. The CDR3 sequence is 14 residues long. The germline gives CDR1 MGHDK, CDR2 SYGVNS. CDR3 amino acids: CASSEWQGWEKLFF. The CDR3 DNA is TGTGCCAGCAGTGAATGGCAGGGCTGGGAAAAACTGTTTTTT.

This chain uses TRBV5-1 with TRBJ2-5; D may be TRBD1 (5 bases). The closer fit of TRBJ2-7 to the DNA end suggests the J call may be wrong. CDR3 length: 13 residues. In germline, CDR1 is SGHRS, CDR2 YFSETQ. This CDR3 reads CASSLVGAAEQYF. CDR3 DNA sequence: TGCGCCAGCAGCTTGGTAGGGGCAGCCGAGCAGTACTTC.

This clone was seen a few times. The junction departs from the called germline gene at one end, perhaps through a read error. The rearrangement joins TRBV5-6 to TRBJ2-6; D uncertain. Germline V lookup: CDR1 SGHDT, CDR2 YYEEEE. The CDR3 covers 17 residues. The chain's CDR3 is CASRLGSYFSGANVLTF. The CDR3 coding sequence is TGTGCCAGCAGATTGGGGTCCTATTTCTCTGGGGCCAACGTCCTGACTTTC. Variable domain in full (rest from reference TRBV5-6 and TRBJ2-6): DAGVTQSPTHLIKTRGQQVTLRCSPKSGHDTVSWYQQALGQGPQFIFQYYEEEERQRGNFPDRFSGHQFPNYSSELNVNALLLGDSALYLCASRLGSYFSGANVLTFGAGSRLTVL.

This clone was counted a few times. The chain is built from TRBV5-1 and TRBJ2-3, with 11 bases identical to TRBD1. V lost 4 bases and J lost 3; bases outside the gene matches: 1. The CDR3 runs to 14 residues. Germline V gene sequence: CDR1 SGHRS, CDR2 YFSETQ. The CDR3 loop reads CASSRDRGTDTQYF. In nucleotides, the CDR3 is TGCGCCAGCAGCCGGGACAGGGGGACAGATACGCAGTATTTT.

This clone was seen a handful of times. The rearrangement links TRBV9 to TRBJ2-3; the match to TRBD2 covers 9 bases. Germline V CDR1 and CDR2: SGDLS, YYNGEE. There are 15 residues in the CDR3. V was pared by 2 bases and J by 0 bases, with 1 base of the junction left unmatched. The CDR3 DNA follows: TGTGCCAGCAGCGTTACTAGCGGGAGCACAGATACGCAGTATTTT. Translation: CASSVTSGSTDTQYF.

The sample holds a few counts of this clone. The chain uses TRBV11-2 and TRBJ2-2, with a tentative D call TRBD2 (5 bases). The CDR3 has 14 amino acids. From germline, CDR1 is SGHAT and CDR2 FQNNGV. Trimming stripped 0 bases from V and 5 bases from J, with 7 bases between. The CDR3 bases are TGTGCCAGCAGCTTAGATCGGGGAACCGGGGAGCTGTTTTTT. Translated, it gives CASSLDRGTGELFF.

This clone showed up just a few times. J is TRBJ2-5 and V is TRBV9, with 7 nucleotides matching TRBD1. CDR3 length: 15 amino acids. Trimming took 0 bases from V and 2 from J; bases not matched to a gene: 4. CDR1 is SGDLS and CDR2 is YYNGEE in the germline V gene. CDR3 sequence reads: CASSVAGTEQETQYF. The CDR3 DNA sequence: TGTGCCAGCAGCGTAGCCGGGACAGAGCAAGAGACCCAGTACTTC. Full variable domain (remainder filled in from reference TRBV9 and TRBJ2-5): DSGVTQTPKHLITATGQRVTLRCSPRSGDLSVYWYQQSLDQGLQFLIQYYNGEERAKGNILERFSAQQFPDLHSELNLSSLELGDSALYFCASSVAGTEQETQYFGPGTRLLVL.

The chain combines TRBV7-6 with TRBJ2-3, with D hard to call. The CDR3 totals 15 residues. Germline V lookup: CDR1 SGHVS, CDR2 FNYEAQ. The ends were cut back, 1 base at V and 0 bases at J, with 8 bases in the middle. Written as DNA, the CDR3 is TGTGCCAGCAGCTTAGGAGCGCCGAGCACAGATACGCAGTATTTT. It specifies CASSLGAPSTDTQYF. Full variable domain (missing parts from reference TRBV7-6 and TRBJ2-3): GAGVSQSPRYKVTKRGQDVALRCDPISGHVSLYWYRQALGQGPEFLTYFNYEAQQDKSGLPNDRFSAERPEGSISTLTIQRTEQRDSAMYRCASSLGAPSTDTQYFGPGTRLTVL.

The chain recombines TRBV30 with TRBJ1-5; D is perhaps TRBD1 (6 bases). Germline values: CDR1 GTSNPN, CDR2 SVGIG (reference sequence). Trimming left V 3 bases short and J 7 bases short, with 13 bases between. There are 13 residues in the CDR3. CDR3 bases: TGTGCCTGGAGCCCCCAGGGGCGACAGCCCCAGCATTTT. It is translated as CAWSPQGRQPQHF.

This clone appeared a few times. The V gene is TRBV29-1, the J gene TRBJ2-7, with 9 bases matching TRBD1. Germline values: CDR1 SQVTM, CDR2 ANQGSEA. The CDR3 extends over 12 amino acids. The ends lost 7 bases at V and 3 bases at J; junction bases unmatched: 4. CDR3 in amino acids: CSALTGGYEQYF. The CDR3 nucleotides read TGCAGCGCCCTGACAGGGGGCTACGAGCAGTACTTC.

This clone has only a few counts. V and J are TRBV5-1 and TRBJ2-7; 7 nucleotides match TRBD1. Losses at the gene ends were 3 bases for V and 0 bases for J; bases not matched to a gene: 6. Germline V gene data show CDR1 as SGHRS and CDR2 as YFSETQ. CDR3 length: 15 amino acids. CDR3 DNA: TGCGCCAGCAGCTCCTTGACAGGGAGCTCCTACGAGCAGTACTTC. This encodes CASSSLTGSSYEQYF.

This chain uses TRBV2 with TRBJ1-2, with 8 nucleotides matching TRBD1. Losses at the gene ends were 1 base for V and 4 bases for J; bases not matched to a gene: 5. The CDR3 runs 15 residues. Germline CDR1 is SNHLY and CDR2 is FYNNEI. CDR3 nucleotides: TGTGCCAGCAGTGAAGACGCTGGGACAGGCTATGGCTACACCTTC. It yields the protein CASSEDAGTGYGYTF.